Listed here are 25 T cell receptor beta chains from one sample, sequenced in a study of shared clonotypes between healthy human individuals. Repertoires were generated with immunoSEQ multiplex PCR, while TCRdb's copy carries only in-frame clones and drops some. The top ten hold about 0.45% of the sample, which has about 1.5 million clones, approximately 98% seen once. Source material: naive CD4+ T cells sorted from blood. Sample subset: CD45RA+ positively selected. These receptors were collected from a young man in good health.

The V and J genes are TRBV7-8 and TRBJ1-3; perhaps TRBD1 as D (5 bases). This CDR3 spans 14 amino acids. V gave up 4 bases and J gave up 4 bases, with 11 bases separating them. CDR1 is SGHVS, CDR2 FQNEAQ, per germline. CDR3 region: CASSWDAQGNTIYF. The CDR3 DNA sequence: TGTGCCAGCAGCTGGGACGCCCAAGGAAACACCATATATTTT.

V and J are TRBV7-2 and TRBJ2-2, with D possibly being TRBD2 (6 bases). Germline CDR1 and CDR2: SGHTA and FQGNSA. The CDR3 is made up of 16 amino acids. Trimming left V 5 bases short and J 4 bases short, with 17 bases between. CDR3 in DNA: TGTGCCAGCAGCCAGAGCGGGCCTAGGGGCACCGGGGAGCTGTTTTTT. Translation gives CASSQSGPRGTGELFF.

The CDR3 here is CASRRIGGYEQYF. CDR3 DNA sequence: TGTGCCAGCAGGCGAATAGGAGGCTACGAGCAGTACTTC. The chain employs TRBV11-2 and TRBJ2-7; TRBD2 is a possible D gene (5 bases). Per germline, CDR1 SGHAT and CDR2 FQNNGV. V lost 6 bases to trimming and J lost 3 bases, with 12 bases between them. The CDR3 spans 13 residues.

CDR3 coding DNA: TGTGCCAGCAGTCAGAACTACGAGCAGTACTTC. Amino acids: CASSQNYEQYF. The chain combines TRBV11-1 with TRBJ2-7; D uncertain. Per germline, CDR1 SGHAT and CDR2 FQDESV (reference sequence). Trimming pared 6 bases from V and 3 bases from J, leaving 6 bases between. The CDR3 has 11 amino acids.

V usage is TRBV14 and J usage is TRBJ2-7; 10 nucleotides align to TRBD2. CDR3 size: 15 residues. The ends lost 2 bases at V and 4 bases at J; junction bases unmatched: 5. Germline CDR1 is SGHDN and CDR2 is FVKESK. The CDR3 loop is CASSQIYSGRYEQYF. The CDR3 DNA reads TGTGCCAGCAGCCAAATTTATAGCGGGAGGTACGAGCAGTACTTC.

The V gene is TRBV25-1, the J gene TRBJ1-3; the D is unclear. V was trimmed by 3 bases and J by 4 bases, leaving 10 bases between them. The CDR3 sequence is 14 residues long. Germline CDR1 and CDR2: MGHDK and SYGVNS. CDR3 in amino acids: CASSDSGQGNTIYF. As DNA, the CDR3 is TGTGCCAGCAGTGACTCCGGGCAGGGAAACACCATATATTTT.

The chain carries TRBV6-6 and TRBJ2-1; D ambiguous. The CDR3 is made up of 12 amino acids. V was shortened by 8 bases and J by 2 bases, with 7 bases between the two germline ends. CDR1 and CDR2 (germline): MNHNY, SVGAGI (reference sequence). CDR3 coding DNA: TGTGCCAGCTGCGTTACCTACAATGAGCAGTTCTTC. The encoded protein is CASCVTYNEQFF.

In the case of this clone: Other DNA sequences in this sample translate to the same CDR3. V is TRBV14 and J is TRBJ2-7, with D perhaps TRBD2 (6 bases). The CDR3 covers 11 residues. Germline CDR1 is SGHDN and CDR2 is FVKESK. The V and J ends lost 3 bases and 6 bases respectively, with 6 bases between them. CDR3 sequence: CASSQGGEQYF. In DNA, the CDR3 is TGTGCCAGCAGCCAGGGAGGCGAGCAGTACTTC.

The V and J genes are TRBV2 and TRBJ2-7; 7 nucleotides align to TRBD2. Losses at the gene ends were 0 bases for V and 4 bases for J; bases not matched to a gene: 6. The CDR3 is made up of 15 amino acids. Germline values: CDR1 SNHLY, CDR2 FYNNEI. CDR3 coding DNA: TGTGCCAGCAGTGAAGCAGCTAGCGGAGTTTACGAGCAGTACTTC. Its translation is CASSEAASGVYEQYF.

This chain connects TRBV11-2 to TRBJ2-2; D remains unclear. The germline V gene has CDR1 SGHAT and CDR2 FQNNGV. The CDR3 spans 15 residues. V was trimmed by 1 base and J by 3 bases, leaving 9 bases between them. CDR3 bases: TGTGCCAGCAGCTTAGGGTCTCCGGACACCGGGGAGCTGTTTTTT. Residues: CASSLGSPDTGELFF.

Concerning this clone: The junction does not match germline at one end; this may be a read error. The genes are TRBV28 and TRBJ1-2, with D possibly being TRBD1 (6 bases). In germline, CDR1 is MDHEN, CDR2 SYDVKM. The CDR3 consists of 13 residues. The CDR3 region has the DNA TGTGCCAGCAGTTCCGCAACGACAGGTCGTAGGGCCTTC. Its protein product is CASSSATTGRRAF.

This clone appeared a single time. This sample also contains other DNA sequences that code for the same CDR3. The CDR3 protein is CATSRDPGSYEQYF. CDR3 nucleotide sequence: TGTGCCACCAGCAGAGATCCAGGATCCTACGAGCAGTACTTC. This chain links TRBV15 with TRBJ2-7; unclear D gene. V lost 0 bases and J lost 1, with 7 bases in between. CDR1 and CDR2 (germline): LNHNV, YYDKDF (reference sequence). This CDR3 spans 14 amino acids.

CDR3 in amino acids: CASSLSGLGTGELFF. DNA of the CDR3: TGTGCCAGCAGCTTATCAGGGTTGGGCACCGGGGAGCTGTTTTTT. The chain has TRBV7-3 and TRBJ2-2, with a weak D call TRBD1 (5 bases). The CDR3 spans 15 residues. Germline V gene sequence: CDR1 SGHTA, CDR2 FQGTGA. Trimming removed 2 bases from V and 4 bases from J, with 11 bases in between.

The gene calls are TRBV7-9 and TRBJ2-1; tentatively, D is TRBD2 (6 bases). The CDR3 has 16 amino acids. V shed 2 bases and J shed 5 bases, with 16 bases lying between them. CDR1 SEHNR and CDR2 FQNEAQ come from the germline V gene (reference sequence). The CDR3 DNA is TGTGCCAGCAGCTTATCTAGGGGACTCGCAGACAATGAGCAGTTCTTC. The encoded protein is CASSLSRGLADNEQFF.

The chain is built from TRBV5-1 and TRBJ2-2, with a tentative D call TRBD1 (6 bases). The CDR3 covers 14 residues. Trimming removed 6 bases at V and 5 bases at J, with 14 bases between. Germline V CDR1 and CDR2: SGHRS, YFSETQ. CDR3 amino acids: CASKRITGTGELFF. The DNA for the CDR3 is TGCGCCAGCAAGCGGATTACAGGGACCGGGGAGCTGTTTTTT.

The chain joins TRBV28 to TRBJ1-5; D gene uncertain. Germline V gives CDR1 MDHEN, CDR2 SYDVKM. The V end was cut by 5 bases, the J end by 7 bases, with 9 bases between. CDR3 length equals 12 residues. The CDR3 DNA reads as TGTGCCAGCAGTGAAGGGCGACAGCCCCAGCATTTT. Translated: CASSEGRQPQHF.

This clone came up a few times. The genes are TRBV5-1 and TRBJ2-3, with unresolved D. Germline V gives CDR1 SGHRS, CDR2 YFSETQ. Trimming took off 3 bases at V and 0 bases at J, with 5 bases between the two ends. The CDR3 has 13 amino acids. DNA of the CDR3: TGCGCCAGCAGCTACCCTAGCACAGATACGCAGTATTTT. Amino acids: CASSYPSTDTQYF.

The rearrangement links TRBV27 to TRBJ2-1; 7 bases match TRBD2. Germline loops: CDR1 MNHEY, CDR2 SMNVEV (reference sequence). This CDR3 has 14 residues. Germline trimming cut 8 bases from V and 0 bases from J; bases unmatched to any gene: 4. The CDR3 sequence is CASAGRSSYNEQFF. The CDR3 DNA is TGTGCCAGCGCCGGGAGGAGCTCCTACAATGAGCAGTTCTTC.

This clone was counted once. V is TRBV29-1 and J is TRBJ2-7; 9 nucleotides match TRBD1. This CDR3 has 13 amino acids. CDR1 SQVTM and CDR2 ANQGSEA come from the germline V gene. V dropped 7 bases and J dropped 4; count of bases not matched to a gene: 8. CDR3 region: CSAGDRVGYEQYF. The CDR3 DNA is TGCAGCGCAGGGGACAGGGTGGGATACGAGCAGTACTTC.

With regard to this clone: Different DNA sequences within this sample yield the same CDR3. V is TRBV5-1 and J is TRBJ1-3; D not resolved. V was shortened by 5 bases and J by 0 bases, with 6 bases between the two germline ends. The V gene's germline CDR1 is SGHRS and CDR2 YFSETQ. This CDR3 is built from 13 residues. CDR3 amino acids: CASSQDSGNTIYF. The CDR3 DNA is TGCGCCAGCAGTCAAGACTCTGGAAACACCATATATTTT.

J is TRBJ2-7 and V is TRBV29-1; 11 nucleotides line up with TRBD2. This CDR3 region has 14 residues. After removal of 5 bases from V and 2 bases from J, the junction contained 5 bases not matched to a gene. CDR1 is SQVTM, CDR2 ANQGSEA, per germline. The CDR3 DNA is TGCAGCGTTTCGCTAGCGGGAGGAGCCTACGAGCAGTACTTC. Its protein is CSVSLAGGAYEQYF.

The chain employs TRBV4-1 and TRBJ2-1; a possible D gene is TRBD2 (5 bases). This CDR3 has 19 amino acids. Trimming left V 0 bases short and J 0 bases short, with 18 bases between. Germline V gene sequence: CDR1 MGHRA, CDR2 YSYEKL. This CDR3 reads CASSQDEAPGSSSYNEQFF. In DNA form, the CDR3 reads TGCGCCAGCAGCCAAGACGAGGCCCCGGGGTCGAGCTCCTACAATGAGCAGTTCTTC.

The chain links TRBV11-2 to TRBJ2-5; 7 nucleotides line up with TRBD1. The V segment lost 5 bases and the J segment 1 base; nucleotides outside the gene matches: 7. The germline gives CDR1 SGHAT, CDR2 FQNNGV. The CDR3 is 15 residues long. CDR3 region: CASSPGQALQETQYF. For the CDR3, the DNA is TGTGCCAGCAGCCCAGGACAGGCGCTCCAAGAGACCCAGTACTTC.

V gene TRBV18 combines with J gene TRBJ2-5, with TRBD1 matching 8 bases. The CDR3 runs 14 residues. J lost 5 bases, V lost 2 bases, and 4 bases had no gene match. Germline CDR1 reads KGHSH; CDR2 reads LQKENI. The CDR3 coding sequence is TGTGCCAGCTCACCAGACAGGGGTGTGGAGACCCAGTACTTC. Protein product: CASSPDRGVETQYF.

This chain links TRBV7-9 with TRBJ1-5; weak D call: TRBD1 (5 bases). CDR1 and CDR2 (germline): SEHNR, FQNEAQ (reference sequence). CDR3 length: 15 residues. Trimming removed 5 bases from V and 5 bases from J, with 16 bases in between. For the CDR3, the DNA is TGTGCCAGCAGCCTTCGTGGGTCGGGGGATCAGCCCCAGCATTTT. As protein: CASSLRGSGDQPQHF.